What follows is one TCR beta chain and its context. Using immunoSEQ multiplex PCR, the repertoire was profiled, and TCRdb retains in-frame clones only, with some absent. The sample has under 300,000 clones, just over 85% seen once. The germline V gene encodes CDR1 SEHNR and CDR2 FQNEAQ (reference sequence). V lost 3 bases and J lost 0; bases outside the gene matches: 1. The CDR3 covers 14 residues. This sample stems from a study of blood T cell repertoires in COVID-19. The wider study: PBMCs, B-cell-depleted T cells, or T cells provided the cDNA or gDNA that made up the material.

Sequenced sample: peripheral blood. This chain uses TRBV7-9 with TRBJ1-1; TRBD1 agrees at 7 bases. This TCR came from a woman aged 25 to 39 with active or convalescent COVID-19. This CDR3 is CASSFGQVNTEAFF. The CDR3 DNA is TGTGCCAGCAGCTTCGGACAGGTGAACACTGAAGCTTTCTTT. The full variable domain, with the rest looked up from reference TRBV7-9 and TRBJ1-1, is DTGVSQNPRHKITKRGQNVTFRCDPISEHNRLYWYRQTLGQGPEFLTYFQNEAQLEKSRLLSDRFSAERPKGSFSTLEIQRTEQGDSAMYLCASSFGQVNTEAFFGQGTRLTVV.